This entry concerns a single T cell receptor (beta chain). Its antigen is as yet unknown. This sample stems from a study of cytomegalovirus exposure and HLA in healthy donors. Whole-study findings and limits: Later on, analysis showed that most CMV-associated TCR beta chains appeared to be HLA-restricted.

Germline V gene lookup returns CDR1 SGHAT and CDR2 FQNNGV. The CDR3 is 16 amino acids. V lost 4 bases and J lost 0; bases outside the gene matches: 7. With 60 Vbeta and 13 Jbeta primers, the PCR was carried out. The data were produced by immunoSEQ multiplex PCR, yet TCRdb's version contains in-frame clones alone and is incomplete. The sample contains 80,000 to 95,000 clones, approximately 63% of which appear only once. This sequence originates from a woman between 25 and 40 years old in good health and CMV-seronegative. What was sequenced was PBMCs. V and J are TRBV11-2 and TRBJ2-3; 7 nucleotides line up with TRBD1. The CDR3 loop is CASSSGGRGSTDTQYF. DNA for the CDR3: TGTGCCAGCAGCTCAGGGGGAAGAGGTAGCACAGATACGCAGTATTTT.